These T cell receptor beta chains were read from a single sample in a study of blood T cell repertoires in COVID-19. Sequenced by immunoSEQ multiplex PCR; TCRdb stores in-frame clones only, minus some. The table has some 120,000 clones, less than 85% seen once. The sequencing sample was made of peripheral blood. These receptors all come from a man aged 30 to 39 with acute or convalescent COVID-19. CDR3s include the opening cysteine and the closing phenylalanine or tryptophan. Each record gives: D gene, clone size, J gene, V gene, CDR3 DNA, CDR3 protein. The D gene is left open where the match is weak. Only part of the rows carry a size: once, few, many, or a class if the clone is expanded.

>-|-|TRBJ1-1|TRBV29-1
TGCAGCGTTGTCCCCGGACACTATGCTTTCTTT
CSVVPGHYAFF
>-|many|TRBJ1-1|TRBV19
TGTGCCAGTAGTTGGGGGCGGATGAACACTGAAGCTTTCTTT
CASSWGRMNTEAFF
>TRBD2|-|TRBJ2-3|TRBV7-7
TGTGCTAGCAGCTTGGGGACTAGCGGGGGCACAGATACGCAGTATTTT
CASSLGTSGGTDTQYF
>TRBD1|-|TRBJ1-6|TRBV4-3
TGCGCCAGCAGCCAAGATTTTAGGCGGGACAGAAATTCACCCCTCCACTTT
CASSQDFRRDRNSPLHF
>-|-|TRBJ2-7|TRBV2
TGTGCCAGCAGTGAATTGGACACCTGGGACTACGAGCAGTACTTC
CASSELDTWDYEQYF
>TRBD1|-|TRBJ2-7|TRBV19
TGTGCCAGTAGTATAGGGGACAGGGCCGAGCAGTACTTC
CASSIGDRAEQYF
>TRBD2|-|TRBJ2-5|TRBV27
TGTGCCAGCAGTTCCATAGCGGGAGGGAGCCGAAGCCAGTACTTC
CASSSIAGGSRSQYF
>-|-|TRBJ2-3|TRBV4-2
TGTGCCAGCAGCCAAAGGGGCGGAACAGATACGCAGTATTTT
CASSQRGGTDTQYF
>-|-|TRBJ1-2|TRBV29-1
TGCAGCGGACAGGCGAACTATGGCTACACCTTC
CSGQANYGYTF
>-|-|TRBJ2-7|TRBV29-1
TGCAGCGTTGGGGGATACAGGGAGGGCGAGCAGTACTTC
CSVGGYREGEQYF
>TRBD1|-|TRBJ1-2|TRBV5-4
TGTGCCAGCAGAGATACAGGGGGGGTCGGCTACACCTTC
CASRDTGGVGYTF
>-|-|TRBJ2-7|TRBV20-1
TGCAGTGCTAGTATGTCGGGAAAATACGAGCAGTACTTC
CSASMSGKYEQYF
>-|-|TRBJ1-2|TRBV30
TGTGCCTGGAGTGTTTGGTCAGAGGATGGCTACACCTTC
CAWSVWSEDGYTF
>TRBD1|-|TRBJ1-2|TRBV5-4
TGTGCCAGCAGCTTGGGGGGACAGGGGGTCTACACCTTC
CASSLGGQGVYTF
>TRBD1|-|TRBJ2-1|TRBV19
TGTGCCAGTAGTATCAGATACAGGGGATCCTACAATGAGCAGTTCTTC
CASSIRYRGSYNEQFF
>TRBD1|-|TRBJ2-1|TRBV9
TGTGCCAGCAGCGCCACGTGGACAGGGGGCAGGGATGAGCAGTTCTTC
CASSATWTGGRDEQFF
>-|-|TRBJ2-7|TRBV5-1
TGCGCCAGCAGCTTGGTGTCGCTAGCAAACGAGCAGTACTTC
CASSLVSLANEQYF
>TRBD1|-|TRBJ1-2|TRBV6-5
TGTGCCAGCCAAGAGGGCAGGGGGGTTAAAGATGGCTACACCTTC
CASQEGRGVKDGYTF
>TRBD1|-|TRBJ1-6|TRBV27
TGTGCCAGCAGAGGGACAGGGACAGGTTCACCCCTCCACTTT
CASRGTGTGSPLHF
>-|-|TRBJ2-2|TRBV5-5
TGTGCCAGCAGCTTGAGGTATAAGCGGGTTAACACCGGGGAGCTGTTTTTT
CASSLRYKRVNTGELFF
>-|-|TRBJ2-1|TRBV7-3
TGTGCCAGCAGCCCGCCCGGGGGAAATAACAATGAGCAGTTCTTC
CASSPPGGNNNEQFF
>TRBD1|-|TRBJ1-6|TRBV3-1/TRBV3-2
TGTGCCAGCAGTCAAGGGGGCGTCTATAATTCACCCCTCCACTTT
CASSQGGVYNSPLHF
>-|-|TRBJ1-1|TRBV6-5
TGTGCCAGCAGCGCCGCGTCTTCAACTGAAGCTTTCTTT
CASSAASSTEAFF
>-|few|TRBJ1-5|TRBV6-6
TGTGCCAGCAGTCGGGTGCCTGGTGAGGTGGTCAATCAGCCCCAGCATTTT
CASSRVPGEVVNQPQHF
>-|many|TRBJ1-2|TRBV4-1
TGCGCCAGCAGCCAAGATAACAGGGTAAACTATGGCTACACCTTC
CASSQDNRVNYGYTF
>-|-|TRBJ1-2|TRBV10-3
TGTGCCATCAGTGAGGTAGTCCCTAGACGTGGCTACACCTTC
CAISEVVPRRGYTF